This T cell receptor (beta chain) emerged from a study of T cell responses to AZD1222 COVID-19 vaccine. Whole-study results and caveats: Most donors were white British, females outnumbered males, and clonal diversity was possibly underestimated. Following two doses of AZD1222, Spike-specific TCR breadth and depth rose.

The data were produced by immunoSEQ multiplex PCR, yet TCRdb's version contains in-frame clones alone and is incomplete. The table has about 110,000 clones, about four fifths seen once. V was clipped by 1 base and J by 3 bases; unmatched bases: 2. Germline V gene sequence: CDR1 SGHTA, CDR2 FQGNSA. The CDR3 runs to 15 residues. Comment on this clone: As yet, its antigen is unknown.

The source was peripheral blood, collected on day 0 of AZD1222 vaccination. This chain links TRBV7-2 with TRBJ1-2; 10 bases agree with TRBD1. This TCR was sampled from an adult in good health. CDR3 residues: CASSLVGTGDYGYTF. The DNA for the CDR3 is TGTGCCAGCAGCTTAGTAGGGACAGGGGACTATGGCTACACCTTC. Complete variable domain (other parts from reference TRBV7-2 and TRBJ1-2): GAGVSQSPSNKVTEKGKDVELRCDPISGHTALYWYRQSLGQGLEFLIYFQGNSAPDKSGLPSDRFSAERTGGSVSTLTIQRTQQEDSAVYLCASSLVGTGDYGYTFGSGTRLTVV.